These 7 T cell receptor beta chains were sequenced from one sample in a study of CD8+CD57+ T cells in acquired aplastic anemia. Genomic DNA templated the TCR beta VDJ and CDR3 profiling. Each CDR3 protein gets one entry after TCRdb re-called the reads with MiXCR. The repertoire holds approximately 160,000 distinct CDR3 sequences, with around half as singletons. The authors sequenced patients whose flow cytometry had shown CD8+CD57+ cell expansion. Sequencing input: sorted CD4+, CD8+, or CD8+CD57+ T cells (not recorded which) from PBMCs. These receptors all come from a human donor with aplastic anemia.

The rearrangement joins TRBV30 to TRBJ2-3; D gene ambiguous. V lost 1 base and J lost 1, with 9 bases in between. The CDR3 has 14 amino acids. Germline V gene lookup returns CDR1 GTSNPN and CDR2 SVGIG (reference sequence). CDR3 nucleotides: TGTGCCTGGAGTGCGGGCTTTGGCACAGATACGCAGTATTTT. Protein product: CAWSAGFGTDTQYF.

Comments on this clonotype: Mismatch with germline at one junction end may stem from a read error. V usage is TRBV10-1 and J usage is TRBJ2-7; 7 bases align to TRBD2. There are 14 residues in the CDR3. Germline V gene sequence: CDR1 WNHNN, CDR2 SYGVQD (reference sequence). CDR3 loop: CAISEGRAAIEQYF. The CDR3 DNA follows: TGTGCCATCAGTGAAGGGAGGGCGGCTATCGAGCAGTACTTC.

This clonotype has ten or more counts. The rearrangement links TRBV20-1 to TRBJ2-5, with 7 bases that match TRBD2. The junction had 13 bases not matched to a gene; V was cut back by 6 bases and J by 3 bases. The CDR3 has 15 amino acids. Looked up from germline, CDR1 is DFQATT and CDR2 is SNEGSKA (reference sequence). As DNA, the CDR3 is TGCAGTGCCTCTCGGGGCGGGGGTGCCAAAGAGACCCAGTACTTC. Translation gives CSASRGGGAKETQYF.

The chain joins TRBV10-3 to TRBJ1-5; 8 bases match TRBD1. The CDR3 is 12 residues long. Germline V gene data show CDR1 as ENHRY and CDR2 as SYGVKD. The V gene end was trimmed by 8 bases and the J gene end by 6 bases; junction bases not matched to a gene: 3. The CDR3 DNA reads as TGTGCCATCGGGACAGGCGGTCAGCCCCAGCATTTT. This codes for CAIGTGGQPQHF.

A word on this clonotype: The germline gene is not matched at one end of the junction; a read error may be the cause. The rearrangement uses TRBV10-3 and TRBJ1-6, with unresolved D. Germline V gene lookup returns CDR1 ENHRY and CDR2 SYGVKD. The length of the CDR3 is 13 residues. The CDR3 loop is CASSVGEGSPLHF. In DNA, the CDR3 is TGTGCCAGCAGTGTGGGTGAGGGTTCACCCCTCCACTTT.

The chain employs TRBV9 and TRBJ2-7, with 10 bases identical to TRBD2. V lost 1 base and J lost 4; bases outside the gene matches: 8. The CDR3 totals 16 residues. The germline V gene encodes CDR1 SGDLS and CDR2 YYNGEE. CDR3 nucleotides: TGTGCCAGCAGCGTATCTGAGCGGGGGGGCTTATACGAGCAGTACTTC. This translates into CASSVSERGGLYEQYF.

The rearrangement links TRBV7-6 to TRBJ2-7; weak D call: TRBD1 (6 bases). This CDR3 has 14 amino acids. Trimming stripped 5 bases from V and 3 bases from J, with 14 bases between. CDR1 is SGHVS, CDR2 FNYEAQ, per germline. CDR3 nucleotide sequence: TGTGCCAGCAGCCACGGGGCAGGGGACTACGAGCAGTACGTC. It encodes CASSHGAGDYEQYV.